The TCR beta chain under discussion was sequenced for a study of PD-1 blockade in classical Hodgkin lymphoma. Germline V CDR1 and CDR2: ENHRY, SYGVKD. The CDR3 is made up of 15 amino acids. V shed 3 bases and J shed 5 bases, with 15 bases lying between them. Assay used: immunoSEQ multiplex PCR; TCRdb lists only in-frame clones, some missing. The table has some 70,000 clones, over 85% seen once. Time point noted: newly diagnosed, previously untreated cHL patient sample. Sequenced sample: peripheral blood mononuclear cells (PBMCs). This TCR derives from a human donor with classical Hodgkin lymphoma. The chain combines TRBV10-3 with TRBJ2-3; D is uncertain. The CDR3 loop is CAISDPRVDGDTQYF. In nucleotides, the CDR3 is TGTGCCATCAGTGACCCTCGGGTGGATGGAGATACGCAGTATTTT.